There are many counts of the clone carrying this T cell receptor (beta chain). The antigen is not known. TCRdb recomputed calls from the reads with MiXCR, one row per CDR3 protein. The top ten clones hold roughly 12% of a sample with 650,000 to 900,000 distinct CDR3 sequences, 32% of them seen once. The data were obtained in a study of T cell repertoires in cytomegalovirus infection. After removal of 2 bases from V and 2 bases from J, the junction contained 3 bases not matched to a gene. The CDR3 runs to 16 residues. CDR1 SEHNR and CDR2 FQNEAQ come from the germline V gene (reference sequence). V usage is TRBV7-9 and J usage is TRBJ2-3, with 11 bases aligning to TRBD2. This TCR was recovered from a human donor in good health (CMV status not recorded). Some clones in this sample may be carry-over from other donors' samples. The specimen was cultured CD8+ T cells from PBMCs, collected from culture after CMV antigen stimulation. CDR3 sequence (DNA): TGTGCCAGCAGCTTACGACTAGCGGGGACCACAGATACGCAGTATTTT. This sequence encodes CASSLRLAGTTDTQYF.